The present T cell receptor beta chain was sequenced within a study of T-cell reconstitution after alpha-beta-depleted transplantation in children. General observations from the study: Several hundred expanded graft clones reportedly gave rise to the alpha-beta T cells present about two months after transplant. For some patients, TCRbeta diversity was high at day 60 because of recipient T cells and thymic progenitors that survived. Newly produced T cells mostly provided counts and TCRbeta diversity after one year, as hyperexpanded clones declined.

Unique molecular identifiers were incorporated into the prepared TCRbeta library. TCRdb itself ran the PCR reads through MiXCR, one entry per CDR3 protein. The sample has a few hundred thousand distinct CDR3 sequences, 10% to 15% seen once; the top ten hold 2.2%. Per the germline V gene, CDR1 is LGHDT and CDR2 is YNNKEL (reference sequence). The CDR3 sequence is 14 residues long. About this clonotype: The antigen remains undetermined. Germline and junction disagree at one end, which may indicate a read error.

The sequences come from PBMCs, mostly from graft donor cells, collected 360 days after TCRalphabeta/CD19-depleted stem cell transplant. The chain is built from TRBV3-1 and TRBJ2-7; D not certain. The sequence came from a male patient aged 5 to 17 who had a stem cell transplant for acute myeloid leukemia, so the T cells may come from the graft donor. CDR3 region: CATSKKVPSYEQYF. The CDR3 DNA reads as TGTGCCACCAGCAAGAAGGTCCCTTCCTACGAGCAGTACTTC.